This TCR beta chain is from a study of PD-1 blockade in classical Hodgkin lymphoma. Regarding the study as a whole: Whoever responded completely had baseline diversity much like that seen in newly diagnosed patients.

The data were produced by immunoSEQ multiplex PCR, yet TCRdb's version contains in-frame clones alone and is incomplete. The profile shows 90,000 or so clones, approximately 78% of them singletons. As regards this clone: The target antigen is unknown.

Time point given: cycle 4 day 1 (C4D1), after 6 weeks of nivolumab. Every patient relapsed after autologous stem cell transplantation, and brentuximab vedotin exposure varied. Losses at the gene ends were 1 base for V and 6 bases for J; bases not matched to a gene: 6. The CDR3 runs to 16 residues. The germline V gene encodes CDR1 SEHNR and CDR2 FQNEAQ (reference sequence). The chain recombines TRBV7-9 with TRBJ2-1; 10 bases agree with TRBD2. This receptor was taken from a human donor with classical Hodgkin lymphoma. The material was peripheral blood mononuclear cells (PBMCs), obtained before the fourth cycle of nivolumab. CDR3 protein: CASSLGGLAEGNEQFF. In DNA, the CDR3 is TGTGCCAGCAGCTTAGGCGGACTAGCGGAGGGCAATGAGCAGTTCTTC.